These 21 T cell receptor beta chains originate from one sample sequenced in a study of identical twins (dated by TCRdb to about 2016). The library came from 5' RACE. Reads for this sample came from an Illumina HiSeq 2000. Using fastp at Q25 and MiXCR, TCRdb reprocessed the public reads and kept productive beta chains. Duplicate CDR3 protein sequences are folded into a single record with the most common DNA and genes. The sample records 1.5 million to 2 million distinct CDR3 sequences, roughly a third of which are singletons. The ten largest account for about 0.27% of the sample. Sequenced sample: cord blood. The receptors here all came from a newborn girl in good health.

This clonotype showed up just a few times. V and J are TRBV6-5 and TRBJ2-5, with D hard to call. Trimming took 0 bases from V and 5 from J, leaving 16 bases between them. The CDR3 consists of 16 residues. The germline V gene has CDR1 MNHEY and CDR2 SVGAGI. The CDR3 DNA reads TGTGCCAGCAGTTACTCGTCGACATCCGCCTGGGAGACCCAGTACTTC. Protein sequence: CASSYSSTSAWETQYF.

This clonotype came up a few times. The chain recombines TRBV20-1 with TRBJ2-1; a weak D match, TRBD2 (6 bases). Per the germline V gene, CDR1 is DFQATT and CDR2 is SNEGSKA (reference sequence). V shed 1 base and J shed 5 bases, with 15 bases lying between them. The CDR3 loop spans 15 amino acids. CDR3 bases: TGCAGTGCTAGAGTTGGTAGCGGCCCCGACAATGAGCAGTTCTTC. Residues: CSARVGSGPDNEQFF.

The sample holds a few counts of this clonotype. The chain combines TRBV12-3 or TRBV12-4 with TRBJ2-3, with TRBD1 identical over 8 bases. The CDR3 runs 14 residues. Trimming removed 4 bases from V and 2 bases from J; junction bases left unmatched: 2. The CDR3 spells CASSWDRITDTQYF. DNA for the CDR3: TGTGCCAGCAGTTGGGACAGGATCACAGATACGCAGTATTTT.

The CDR3 nucleotides are TGTGCCAGCAGTTTCGTTACTAGCACAGATATGGAGTATTTT. This translates into CASSFVTSTDMEYF. The chain has TRBV12-3 or TRBV12-4 and TRBJ2-3; weak D call: TRBD2 (6 bases). Trimming removed 3 bases at V and 13 bases at J, with 20 bases between. This CDR3 is 14 amino acids long.

This clonotype was seen only a few times. The CDR3 DNA follows: TGTGCCAGTTCCGGGACCGCCGGGGGCAATGAGCAGTTCTTC. This codes for CASSGTAGGNEQFF. The chain uses TRBV27 and TRBJ2-1; D is perhaps TRBD2 (6 bases). Germline CDR1 and CDR2: MNHEY and SMNVEV (reference sequence). The V gene lost 9 bases and the J gene lost 6 bases, with 18 bases spanning the gap. There are 14 residues in the CDR3.

The rearrangement joins TRBV29-1 to TRBJ1-1, with a possible D match to TRBD1 (5 bases). CDR1 and CDR2 (germline): SQVTM, ANQGSEA. There are 11 residues in the CDR3. CDR3 sequence (DNA): TGCAGGGAAGGGGCGAACACTGAAGCTTTCTTT. Protein: CREGANTEAFF. Filled out from reference TRBV29-1 and TRBJ1-1, the complete variable domain reads SAVISQKPSRDICQRGTSLTIQCQVDSQVTMMFWYRQQPGQSLTLIATANQGSEATYESGFVIDKFPISRPNLTFSTLTVSNMSPEDSSIYLCREGANTEAFFGQGTRLTVV.

This clonotype was detected a few times. V gene TRBV20-1 combines with J gene TRBJ1-2, with D unresolved. CDR1 is DFQATT, CDR2 SNEGSKA, per germline (reference sequence). Trimming pared 0 bases from V and 1 base from J, leaving 12 bases between. The CDR3 is 15 residues long. CDR3 sequence (DNA): TGCAGTGCTAGAGAGCTGCGACAAAATAACTATGGCTACACCTTC. It translates to CSARELRQNNYGYTF.

Only a few counts were recorded for this clonotype. This chain connects TRBV11-2 to TRBJ1-1, with D uncertain. Germline V gene lookup returns CDR1 SGHAT and CDR2 FQNNGV. This CDR3 has 15 residues. The V end lost 1 base, the J end lost 5 bases, and 14 bases lay between the germline ends. CDR3 coding DNA: TGTGCCAGCAGCTTAGCCTTTACTGTAGGGACTGAAGCTTTCTTT. Translating it yields CASSLAFTVGTEAFF.

This chain links TRBV20-1 with TRBJ1-5; D uncertain. The V end was cut by 2 bases, the J end by 4 bases, with 15 bases between. This CDR3 region has 15 residues. Germline V gene lookup returns CDR1 DFQATT and CDR2 SNEGSKA (reference sequence). CDR3 sequence reads: CSARYPEIRNQPQHF. Written as DNA, the CDR3 is TGCAGTGCTAGATATCCCGAGATACGAAATCAGCCCCAGCATTTT.

In its sample, this clonotype was seen once. The CDR3 DNA reads as TGCAGTGCTAGAGATCGATTCCGGACTAGCGGGAGTAGCGGGGAGCTGTTTTTT. Amino acids: CSARDRFRTSGSSGELFF. The chain uses TRBV20-1 and TRBJ2-2, with TRBD2 identical over 13 bases. The CDR3 is 18 residues long. V lost 0 bases and J lost 7; bases outside the gene matches: 11. Germline CDR1 is DFQATT and CDR2 is SNEGSKA (reference sequence).

There are a few counts of this clonotype. The chain recombines TRBV6-1 with TRBJ1-2; 8 nucleotides match TRBD1. CDR3 length equals 16 residues. V lost 1 base to trimming and J lost 3 bases; unmatched junction nucleotides: 7. Germline CDR1 MNHNS, CDR2 SASEGT. This chain's CDR3 is CASSEGAGGTHYGYTF. The CDR3 coding sequence is TGTGCCAGCAGTGAAGGGGCAGGGGGCACCCACTATGGCTACACCTTC.

The CDR3 region is CASQGDRGRNEQYF. For the CDR3, the DNA is TGCGCCAGCCAGGGAGACAGGGGGCGCAACGAGCAGTACTTC. The V call is TRBV5-1, the J call TRBJ2-7; 10 positions match TRBD1. Looked up from germline, CDR1 is SGHRS and CDR2 is YFSETQ. The junction had 9 bases not matched to a gene; V was cut back by 7 bases and J by 5 bases. This CDR3 is built from 14 residues.

Concerning this clonotype: This may arise from a read error, as a much more abundant clone is one base away. The chain couples TRBV14 to TRBJ2-5, with D perhaps matching TRBD1 (6 bases). This CDR3 region has 14 residues. Germline values: CDR1 SGHDN, CDR2 FVKESK. DNA for the CDR3: TGTGCCTGCAGCTTATGGACAGTTCAAGAGACCCAGTACTTC. It is translated as CACSLWTVQETQYF.

This rearrangement joins TRBV12-3 or TRBV12-4 to TRBJ2-1; 14 bases are a match to TRBD2. The ends lost 7 bases at V and 9 bases at J; junction bases unmatched: 11. This CDR3 region has 16 residues. The CDR3 nucleotides read TGTGCCAGCACCTCGACTAGCGGGAGGGGCATTGGTGAGCAGTTCTTC. This codes for CASTSTSGRGIGEQFF.

Worth noting for this clonotype: A read error may explain this, as a much larger clone is one base away. This is likely a read error, given that the CDR3 carries no conserved phenylalanine or tryptophan at its end. The chain joins TRBV12-3 or TRBV12-4 to TRBJ2-1; 13 bases map to TRBD2. This CDR3 is 16 amino acids long. V gave up 6 bases and J gave up 0 bases; unmatched junction bases: 2. The CDR3 loop reads CASSRTSGGSYNEQFL. The CDR3 nucleotides read TGTGCCAGCAGCCGGACTAGCGGGGGCTCCTACAATGAGCAGTTCTTG.

The chain links TRBV20-1 to TRBJ1-4; D is uncertain. The V end lost 0 bases, the J end lost 7 bases, and 9 bases lay between the germline ends. This CDR3 has 13 residues. Germline CDR1 DFQATT, CDR2 SNEGSKA (reference sequence). The CDR3 coding sequence is TGCAGTGCTAGAGATGGCGGACCTGAAAAACTGTTTTTT. Amino acids: CSARDGGPEKLFF.

V and J are TRBV7-2 and TRBJ1-2; TRBD1 matches 9 bases. The V gene end was trimmed by 5 bases and the J gene end by 1 base; junction bases not matched to a gene: 14. Germline CDR1 SGHTA, CDR2 FQGNSA. This CDR3 region has 18 residues. The chain's CDR3 is CASSPSRDRVVCNYGYTF. CDR3 sequence (DNA): TGTGCCAGCAGCCCCTCCCGGGACAGGGTAGTTTGTAACTATGGCTACACCTTC. Full variable domain (missing parts from reference TRBV7-2 and TRBJ1-2): GAGVSQSPSNKVTEKGKDVELRCDPISGHTALYWYRQSLGQGLEFLIYFQGNSAPDKSGLPSDRFSAERTGGSVSTLTIQRTQQEDSAVYLCASSPSRDRVVCNYGYTFGSGTRLTVV.

This rearrangement joins TRBV19 to TRBJ1-1; possible D gene TRBD1, 6 bases. Trimming removed 4 bases at V and 5 bases at J, with 11 bases between. There are 13 residues in the CDR3. Germline lookup yields CDR1 LNHDA and CDR2 SQIVND (reference sequence). The CDR3 reads CASSKQGQTEAFF. As DNA, the CDR3 is TGTGCCAGTAGTAAACAGGGCCAGACTGAAGCTTTCTTT.

This rearrangement joins TRBV9 to TRBJ2-1; 8 positions match TRBD2. Unmatched junction bases numbered 12, after V lost 4 bases and J lost 6 bases. Germline lookup yields CDR1 SGDLS and CDR2 YYNGEE. This CDR3 is 16 amino acids long. For the CDR3, the DNA is TGTGCCAGCAGCCCCCGTCCGCGGGGGGCCTTCAATGAGCAGTTCTTC. Its translation is CASSPRPRGAFNEQFF.

This clonotype showed up just a few times. The chain carries TRBV12-3 or TRBV12-4 and TRBJ2-5; D is possibly TRBD1 or TRBD2 (5 bases each). CDR3 length: 15 residues. Trimming took 1 base from V and 1 from J, leaving 10 bases between them. In DNA form, the CDR3 reads TGTGCCAGCAGTTTAGGTGAGGGGCTCCAAGAGACCCAGTACTTC. It codes for CASSLGEGLQETQYF.

This clonotype was recorded a few times. The V call is TRBV14, the J call TRBJ2-3; 9 bases are a match to TRBD1. CDR3 length: 16 residues. V gave up 0 bases and J gave up 1 base; unmatched junction bases: 2. Germline V CDR1 and CDR2: SGHDN, FVKESK. CDR3 loop: CASSQDGTGRTDTQYF. CDR3 nucleotide sequence: TGTGCCAGCAGCCAAGACGGGACAGGGCGCACAGATACGCAGTATTTT.